Below are 13 T cell receptor beta chains sequenced from a single sample in a study of neurological immune-mediated disorders. TCRdb re-called the 5' RACE reads through MiXCR, storing one row per CDR3 protein. This sample has around 60,000 distinct CDR3 sequences; roughly 3.5% occur once, and the top ten carry 6% to 9%. The specimen was PBMCs. The origin of the receptors is a woman aged 55-70 years with multiple sclerosis.

This clonotype was seen many times. V usage is TRBV15 and J usage is TRBJ2-5, with D unresolved. The CDR3 totals 14 residues. V lost 4 bases to trimming and J lost 2 bases, with 11 bases between them. Germline loops: CDR1 LNHNV, CDR2 YYDKDF (reference sequence). CDR3 nucleotide sequence: TGTGCCACCAGCATTTTGTCCCTACAAGAGACCCAGTACTTC. It is translated as CATSILSLQETQYF. Together with reference TRBV15 and TRBJ2-5, the CDR3 gives the full variable domain: DAMVIQNPRYQVTQFGKPVTLSCSQTLNHNVMYWYQQKSSQAPKLLFHYYDKDFNNEADTPDNFQSRRPNTSFCFLDIRSPGLGDTAMYLCATSILSLQETQYFGPGTRLLVL.

The sample holds many counts of this clonotype. The chain recombines TRBV28 with TRBJ2-3; 10 positions agree with TRBD2. This CDR3 contains 15 residues. Trimming at V came to 7 bases and at J to 10 bases, leaving 14 bases not matched to a gene. Germline loops: CDR1 MDHEN, CDR2 SYDVKM. CDR3 loop: CASTTPRTSGNAQYF. CDR3 DNA: TGTGCCAGCACCACACCAAGGACTAGCGGAAACGCGCAGTATTTT. The variable domain in full, with the rest retrieved from reference TRBV28 and TRBJ2-3, is DVKVTQSSRYLVKRTGEKVFLECVQDMDHENMFWYRQDPGLGLRLIYFSYDVKMKEKGDIPEGYSVSREKKERFSLILESASTNQTSMYLCASTTPRTSGNAQYFGPGTRLTVL.

In this sample, this clonotype turned up many times. The V call is TRBV5-1, the J call TRBJ2-3; D is perhaps TRBD2 (5 bases). The V gene's germline CDR1 is SGHRS and CDR2 YFSETQ. With 6 bases removed from V and 0 bases from J, the gap between germline ends came to 14 bases. This CDR3 contains 15 residues. In DNA form, the CDR3 reads TGCGCCAGCACCTCTCCTGAGGGTAGCACAGATACGCAGTATTTT. As protein: CASTSPEGSTDTQYF.

In its sample, this clonotype was seen many times. DNA for the CDR3: TGCGCCAGCAGCCCTCGAGTGACAAGGCTGTCAGATACGCAGTATTTT. This gives the protein CASSPRVTRLSDTQYF. V usage is TRBV4-1 and J usage is TRBJ2-3; D gene uncertain. Trimming took off 4 bases at V and 4 bases at J, with 18 bases between the two ends. The CDR3 runs to 16 residues. From germline, CDR1 is MGHRA and CDR2 YSYEKL.

This clonotype was seen repeatedly, ten times or more. The J gene is TRBJ2-7, the V gene TRBV3-1; D gene uncertain. This CDR3 has 15 amino acids. Germline V gives CDR1 LGHDT, CDR2 YNNKEL (reference sequence). V was trimmed by 1 base and J by 0 bases, leaving 10 bases between them. The CDR3 reads CASSQVLVSSYEQYF. For the CDR3, the DNA is TGTGCCAGCAGCCAAGTTCTAGTGAGCTCCTACGAGCAGTACTTC.

There are many counts of this clonotype. This sequence joins TRBV2 and TRBJ2-2; no clear D. V was pared by 7 bases and J by 4 bases, with 13 bases between. Germline CDR1 SNHLY, CDR2 FYNNEI. The CDR3 runs to 14 residues. The CDR3 DNA reads TGTGCCAGCATCTTGGCCAGGTCCACCGGGGAGCTGTTTTTT. This encodes CASILARSTGELFF.

Ten or more counts support this clonotype. The V call is TRBV2, the J call TRBJ1-5; unclear D gene. The V gene's germline CDR1 is SNHLY and CDR2 FYNNEI. Trimming took off 7 bases at V and 7 bases at J, with 11 bases between the two ends. CDR3 length equals 12 residues. CDR3 protein: CASTSSGQPQHF. The DNA for the CDR3 is TGTGCCAGCACCTCTTCAGGCCAGCCCCAGCATTTT.

This clonotype was seen ten or more times. V is TRBV5-6 and J is TRBJ2-1; D perhaps matches TRBD2 (5 bases). The length of the CDR3 is 12 residues. The V and J ends lost 4 bases and 10 bases respectively, with 12 bases between them. The germline gives CDR1 SGHDT, CDR2 YYEEEE. The CDR3 sequence: CASSAPDSEQFF. CDR3 in DNA: TGTGCCAGCAGCGCGCCGGACTCCGAGCAGTTCTTC.

This clonotype appeared many times. The chain carries TRBV12-3 or TRBV12-4 and TRBJ2-1; D is uncertain. The CDR3 extends over 13 amino acids. V was pared by 3 bases and J by 5 bases, with 8 bases between. CDR3 sequence reads: CASSFAQNNEQFF. CDR3 DNA: TGTGCCAGCAGTTTTGCACAGAACAATGAGCAGTTCTTC.

In its sample, this clonotype was seen many times. The chain has TRBV18 and TRBJ1-2; no definite D call. Trimming took off 3 bases at V and 8 bases at J, with 13 bases between the two ends. Germline-derived CDR1 and CDR2 are KGHSH and LQKENI. The CDR3 runs to 13 residues. As DNA, the CDR3 is TGTGCCAGCTCACCCGACATTTATTCCGGCTACACCTTC. Translating it yields CASSPDIYSGYTF. Full variable domain (missing parts from reference TRBV18 and TRBJ1-2): NAGVMQNPRHLVRRRGQEARLRCSPMKGHSHVYWYRQLPEEGLKFMVYLQKENIIDESGMPKERFSAEFPKEGPSILRIQQVVRGDSAAYFCASSPDIYSGYTFGSGTRLTVV.

Ten or more counts support this clonotype. The chain combines TRBV28 with TRBJ2-7, with a tentative D call TRBD1 (6 bases). Germline V CDR1 and CDR2: MDHEN, SYDVKM. V was trimmed by 7 bases and J by 4 bases, leaving 17 bases between them. The CDR3 runs to 14 residues. The CDR3 is CASTPRTAKYEQYF. The CDR3 DNA follows: TGTGCCAGCACTCCCCGGACAGCAAAGTACGAGCAGTACTTC. The full variable domain, completed using reference TRBV28 and TRBJ2-7, is DVKVTQSSRYLVKRTGEKVFLECVQDMDHENMFWYRQDPGLGLRLIYFSYDVKMKEKGDIPEGYSVSREKKERFSLILESASTNQTSMYLCASTPRTAKYEQYFGPGTRLTVT.

This clonotype was seen at least ten times. The V gene is TRBV6-5, the J gene TRBJ1-6; 7 positions agree with TRBD1. The CDR3 length is 14 residues. Trimming took 6 bases from V and 5 from J; bases not matched to a gene: 4. Germline V CDR1 and CDR2: MNHEY, SVGAGI. The CDR3 coding sequence is TGTGCCAGCAGCCTGGGGACAGATAATTCACCCCTCCACTTT. It is translated as CASSLGTDNSPLHF.

This clonotype was counted many times. The gene calls are TRBV11-2 and TRBJ1-4; possibly TRBD1 for D (6 bases). The length of the CDR3 is 17 residues. CDR1 and CDR2 from the germline V gene are SGHAT and FQNNGV. V was pared by 6 bases and J by 3 bases, with 20 bases between. The CDR3 region has the DNA TGTGCCAGCAGTCGTAGCGTGCGGGGGCGGGCTAATGAAAAACTGTTTTTT. As protein: CASSRSVRGRANEKLFF.